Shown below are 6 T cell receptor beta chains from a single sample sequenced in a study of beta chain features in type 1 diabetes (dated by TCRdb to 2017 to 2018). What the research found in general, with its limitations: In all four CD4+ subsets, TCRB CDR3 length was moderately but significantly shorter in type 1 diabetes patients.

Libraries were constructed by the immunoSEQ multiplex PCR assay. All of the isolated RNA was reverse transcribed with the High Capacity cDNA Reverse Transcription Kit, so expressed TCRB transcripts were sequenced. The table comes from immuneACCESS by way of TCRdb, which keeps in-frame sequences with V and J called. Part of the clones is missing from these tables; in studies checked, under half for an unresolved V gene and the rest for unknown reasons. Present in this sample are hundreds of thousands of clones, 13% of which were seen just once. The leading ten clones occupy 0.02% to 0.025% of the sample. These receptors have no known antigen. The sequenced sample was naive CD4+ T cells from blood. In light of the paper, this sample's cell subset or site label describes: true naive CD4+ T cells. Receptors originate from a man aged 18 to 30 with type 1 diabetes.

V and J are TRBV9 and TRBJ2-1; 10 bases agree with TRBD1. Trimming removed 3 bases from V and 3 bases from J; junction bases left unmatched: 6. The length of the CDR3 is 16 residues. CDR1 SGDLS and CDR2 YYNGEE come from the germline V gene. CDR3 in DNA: TGTGCCAGCAGCGACCCCGGGACAGGGGTCTACAATGAGCAGTTCTTC. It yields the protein CASSDPGTGVYNEQFF.

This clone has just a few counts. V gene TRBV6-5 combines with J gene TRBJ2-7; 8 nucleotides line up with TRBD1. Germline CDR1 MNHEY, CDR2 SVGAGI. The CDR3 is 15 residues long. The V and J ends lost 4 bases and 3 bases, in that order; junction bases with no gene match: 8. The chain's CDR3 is CASSSQRTGRYEQYF. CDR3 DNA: TGTGCCAGCAGTTCCCAAAGGACAGGGCGCTACGAGCAGTACTTC.

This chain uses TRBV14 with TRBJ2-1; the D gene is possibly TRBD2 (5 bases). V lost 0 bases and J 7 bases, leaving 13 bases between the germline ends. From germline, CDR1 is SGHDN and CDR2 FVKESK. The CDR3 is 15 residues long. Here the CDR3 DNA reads TGTGCCAGCAGCCAAGAACGAGGGTTACCGAATGAGCAGTTCTTC. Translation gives CASSQERGLPNEQFF.

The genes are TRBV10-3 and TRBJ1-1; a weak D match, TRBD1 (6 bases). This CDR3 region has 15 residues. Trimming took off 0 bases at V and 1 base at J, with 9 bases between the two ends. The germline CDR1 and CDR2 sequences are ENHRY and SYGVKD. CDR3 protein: CAISESGQRNTEAFF. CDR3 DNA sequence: TGTGCCATCAGTGAGTCTGGACAGAGGAACACTGAAGCTTTCTTT.

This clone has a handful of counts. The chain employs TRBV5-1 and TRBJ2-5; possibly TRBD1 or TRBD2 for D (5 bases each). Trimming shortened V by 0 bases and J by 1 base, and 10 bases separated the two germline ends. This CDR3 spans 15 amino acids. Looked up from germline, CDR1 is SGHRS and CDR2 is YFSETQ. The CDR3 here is CASSLGPGTQETQYF. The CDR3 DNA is TGCGCCAGCAGCTTGGGCCCCGGGACCCAAGAGACCCAGTACTTC.

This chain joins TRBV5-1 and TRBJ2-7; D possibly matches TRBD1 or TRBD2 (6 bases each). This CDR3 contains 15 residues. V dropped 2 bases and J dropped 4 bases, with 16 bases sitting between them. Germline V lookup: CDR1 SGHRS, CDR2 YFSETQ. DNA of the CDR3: TGCGCCAGCAGCTTACAGGGATCGGGGAGGTACGAGCAGTACTTC. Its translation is CASSLQGSGRYEQYF.